Reported below is one T cell receptor beta chain. The sample is drawn from a study of cytomegalovirus exposure and HLA in healthy donors. PCR amplification relied on 60 Vbeta primers (plus 13 Jbeta primers). The data were produced by immunoSEQ multiplex PCR, yet TCRdb's version contains in-frame clones alone and is incomplete. The data contain roughly 73,000 clones, roughly 74% of them singletons. The CDR3 runs to 15 residues. The germline V gene encodes CDR1 LNHDA and CDR2 SQIVND (reference sequence). V was pared by 3 bases and J by 4 bases, with 16 bases between. The clonotype originates from a man in his forties in good health and CMV-seronegative. Sequencing used PBMCs. This chain uses TRBV19 with TRBJ2-7; D possibly corresponds to TRBD1 (6 bases). CDR3 in DNA: TGTGCCAGTAGTATGTCCTCAGGGGTGCGATACGAGCAGTACTTC. Its protein is CASSMSSGVRYEQYF.